This T cell receptor beta chain appears in the sequencing data of a study of blood T cell repertoires in COVID-19. In the study overall: Sources were T cells, B-cell-depleted T cells, or PBMCs; the material itself was cDNA or gDNA.

Study members were between about 18 and 89 years old and lived in approximately 25 US regions. Cohort allocation depended upon clinical history that participants reported. Using immunoSEQ multiplex PCR, the repertoire was profiled, and TCRdb retains in-frame clones only, with some absent. The table includes 100,000 to 150,000 clones, around 80% detected once. CDR3 length: 17 amino acids. V lost 3 bases, J lost 5 bases, and 17 bases stayed unmatched. The sequence derives from a man aged 40-49 years with acute COVID-19. J is TRBJ2-7 and V is TRBV5-3; TRBD2 matches 7 bases. TRBV5-3 is given ORF status, its function remaining uncertain. Sequencing was done on a sample of PBMCs or T cells enriched from blood (not recorded which). As DNA, the CDR3 is TGTGCCAGAAGCTCCTACCCACTAAACGGGAGGAACGACGAGCAGTACTTC. The encoded protein is CARSSYPLNGRNDEQYF.